Shown below are 22 T cell receptor beta chains from a single sample sequenced in a study of OX40 agonist ivuxolimab in advanced cancers. Using immunoSEQ multiplex PCR, the repertoire was profiled, and TCRdb retains in-frame clones only, with some absent. The sample has tens of thousands of clones; 87% are singletons. This specimen consisted of CD4+ or CD8+ T cells sorted from blood, obtained in a trial of the OX40 agonist ivuxolimab. The receptors here all came from an adult with an advanced solid tumor such as melanoma, head and neck, liver or kidney cancer.

This clone was seen just once. Here the CDR3 DNA reads TGCGCCAGCAGCCAGCTAAGTCGAGGTGTGGATACGCAGTATTTT. The encoded protein is CASSQLSRGVDTQYF. The rearrangement links TRBV4-3 to TRBJ2-3; no clear D gene. Germline CDR1 and CDR2: LGHNA and YSLEER. This CDR3 is 15 amino acids long. V was pared by 3 bases and J by 6 bases, with 16 bases between.

V and J are TRBV10-2 and TRBJ2-7; D is possibly TRBD2 (5 bases). This CDR3 is built from 12 residues. V lost 7 bases and J 0 bases, leaving 7 bases between the germline ends. Looked up from germline, CDR1 is WSHSY and CDR2 is SAAADI. CDR3 residues: CASTSSSYEQYF. The CDR3 nucleotides are TGCGCCAGCACTAGCTCCTCCTACGAGCAGTACTTC.

The CDR3 loop is CASSLGTAGNTIYF. The CDR3 DNA sequence: TGCGCCAGCAGCTTGGGGACGGCTGGAAACACCATATATTTT. J is TRBJ1-3 and V is TRBV5-1; D gene uncertain. The V end was cut by 0 bases, the J end by 2 bases, with 6 bases between. Germline CDR1 is SGHRS and CDR2 is YFSETQ. CDR3 size: 14 residues.

The chain carries TRBV6-8 and TRBJ2-1; 8 bases line up with TRBD2. Germline trimming cut 1 base from V and 5 bases from J; bases unmatched to any gene: 4. The CDR3 runs to 15 residues. Germline V gives CDR1 MNHGY, CDR2 SAAAGT. CDR3 sequence: CASSYYTSGNNEQFF. The CDR3 region has the DNA TGTGCCAGCAGTTACTACACTAGCGGTAACAATGAGCAGTTCTTC.

Only a few counts were recorded for this clone. This chain uses TRBV5-5 with TRBJ1-4; 8 nucleotides agree with TRBD1. CDR1 and CDR2 (germline): SGHKS, YYEKEE (reference sequence). The ends lost 0 bases at V and 4 bases at J; junction bases unmatched: 5. CDR3 length equals 16 residues. CDR3: CASSLAPGQVNEKLFF. Written as DNA, the CDR3 is TGTGCCAGCAGCTTGGCTCCGGGACAGGTTAATGAAAAACTGTTTTTT.

This chain links TRBV21-1 with TRBJ2-7; the table's D call, TRBD2, has no DNA check behind it. TRBV21-1 is a listed pseudogene. This CDR3 is built from 16 residues. The CDR3 DNA follows: TGTGCCAGCAGCACAGGCGGACTTACGGAGGCCTACGAGCAGTACTTC. Translation: CASSTGGLTEAYEQYF.

The chain links TRBV5-1 to TRBJ1-1; 7 nucleotides line up with TRBD1. The CDR3 runs to 14 residues. The germline V gene has CDR1 SGHRS and CDR2 YFSETQ. Trimming cost V 4 bases and J 4 bases; bases outside gene matches: 7. CDR3 protein: CASSPRQGPTEAFF. CDR3 DNA sequence: TGCGCCAGCAGCCCACGACAGGGACCCACTGAAGCTTTCTTT.

V is TRBV5-1 and J is TRBJ1-2; D unclear. Trimming shortened V by 4 bases and J by 2 bases, and 12 bases separated the two germline ends. The CDR3 sequence is 14 residues long. Germline CDR1 SGHRS, CDR2 YFSETQ. The CDR3 reads CASSEWAGNYGYTF. The CDR3 DNA sequence: TGCGCCAGCAGCGAATGGGCGGGAAACTATGGCTACACCTTC.

The gene calls are TRBV19 and TRBJ2-5; 9 positions match TRBD1. The CDR3 contains 14 residues. Trimming at V came to 8 bases and at J to 4 bases, leaving 8 bases not matched to a gene. Germline-derived CDR1 and CDR2 are LNHDA and SQIVND (reference sequence). The CDR3: CASADRGKGETQYF. The CDR3 DNA follows: TGTGCCAGTGCAGACAGGGGGAAGGGAGAGACCCAGTACTTC.

The chain recombines TRBV19 with TRBJ1-2, with D uncertain. Germline V lookup: CDR1 LNHDA, CDR2 SQIVND (reference sequence). This CDR3 comprises 15 residues. The germline V and J ends were trimmed by 0 bases and 8 bases, with 16 bases remaining between them. The CDR3 DNA reads as TGTGCCAGTAGTATAGATCGCGGCGAGGTGAGCGGCTACACCTTC. Protein: CASSIDRGEVSGYTF.

The sample holds a few counts of this clone. The V call is TRBV6-5, the J call TRBJ1-4; D is unclear. CDR3 length equals 13 residues. The V gene lost 2 bases and the J gene lost 7 bases, with 8 bases spanning the gap. CDR1 is MNHEY, CDR2 SVGAGI, per germline. The CDR3 DNA follows: TGTGCCAGCAGTTACGACACGACTGAAAAACTGTTTTTT. As protein: CASSYDTTEKLFF.

V usage is TRBV19 and J usage is TRBJ1-5; D perhaps matches TRBD1 (6 bases). Germline V gene lookup returns CDR1 LNHDA and CDR2 SQIVND (reference sequence). Trimming pared 4 bases from V and 1 base from J, leaving 14 bases between. This CDR3 has 16 residues. The CDR3: CASSSQMGASNQPQHF. CDR3 nucleotide sequence: TGTGCCAGTAGTAGCCAGATGGGGGCCAGCAATCAGCCCCAGCATTTT.

The chain recombines TRBV6-5 with TRBJ1-4; possible D gene TRBD1, 6 bases. Between the trimmed V and J ends, which lost 8 bases and 3 bases, there was a span of 16 bases. CDR1 MNHEY and CDR2 SVGAGI come from the germline V gene. The CDR3 sequence is 15 residues long. The DNA for the CDR3 is TGTGCCAGCCTTCCAAGGGGGGGATCTAATGAAAAACTGTTTTTT. Its translation is CASLPRGGSNEKLFF.

The chain carries TRBV18 and TRBJ1-2; D not resolved. CDR1 KGHSH and CDR2 LQKENI come from the germline V gene. Trimming cost V 3 bases and J 3 bases, with 14 bases left between them. This CDR3 region has 15 residues. In nucleotides, the CDR3 is TGTGCCAGCTCACCCGGCCTAATCTCGCACTATGGCTACACCTTC. Amino acid sequence: CASSPGLISHYGYTF.

This clone was seen just once. The chain links TRBV7-2 to TRBJ1-2; 9 nucleotides line up with TRBD1. Germline values: CDR1 SGHTA, CDR2 FQGNSA. CDR3 size: 14 residues. Trimming at V came to 1 base and at J to 8 bases, leaving 5 bases not matched to a gene. CDR3 residues: CASSLGGTGRGYTF. CDR3 coding DNA: TGTGCCAGCAGCTTAGGAGGGACAGGGCGCGGCTACACCTTC.

The count of this clone is one. The V and J genes are TRBV6-1 and TRBJ2-3; D is perhaps TRBD1 (6 bases). The CDR3 has 15 amino acids. With 6 bases removed from V and 1 base from J, the gap between germline ends came to 14 bases. Germline CDR1 and CDR2: MNHNS and SASEGT. CDR3 protein: CASRTLPGGTDTQYF. The CDR3, as DNA: TGTGCCAGCAGGACCCTGCCAGGGGGCACAGATACGCAGTATTTT.

Turning to this clone: Other DNA sequences in the same sample also yield this CDR3. The chain is built from TRBV30 and TRBJ2-5, with D possibly TRBD2 on 6 matching bases. Germline CDR1 and CDR2: GTSNPN and SVGIG (reference sequence). This CDR3 spans 14 amino acids. V was shortened by 6 bases and J by 5 bases, with 19 bases between the two germline ends. The CDR3 protein is CACTKGGAGETQYF. The DNA of the CDR3 is TGTGCCTGCACAAAAGGAGGGGCGGGCGAGACCCAGTACTTC.

This clone was seen once. This rearrangement joins TRBV6-6 to TRBJ1-2; possible D gene TRBD1, 5 bases. Germline V gene data show CDR1 as MNHNY and CDR2 as SVGAGI (reference sequence). Trimming shortened V by 7 bases and J by 7 bases, and 16 bases separated the two germline ends. The CDR3 covers 13 residues. The CDR3 DNA is TGTGCCAGCACTCCAGGGAGGCGGTTTGGCTACACCTTC. Translating gives CASTPGRRFGYTF.

The rearrangement uses TRBV6-5 and TRBJ1-6; 7 bases are a match to TRBD1. This CDR3 spans 15 amino acids. Losses at the gene ends were 5 bases for V and 8 bases for J; bases not matched to a gene: 9. Looked up from germline, CDR1 is MNHEY and CDR2 is SVGAGI. For the CDR3, the DNA is TGTGCCAGCAGTAAATCACAGGGGCTACATTCACCCCTCCACTTT. Translating it yields CASSKSQGLHSPLHF.

The chain joins TRBV6-6 to TRBJ2-7, with TRBD1 as a possible D gene (6 bases). This CDR3 has 15 residues. The V end was cut by 1 base, the J end by 2 bases, with 12 bases between. Per the germline V gene, CDR1 is MNHNY and CDR2 is SVGAGI (reference sequence). CDR3 loop: CASSYYVGGPYEQYF. The CDR3 nucleotides read TGTGCCAGCAGTTACTACGTAGGGGGTCCCTACGAGCAGTACTTC.

The chain carries TRBV6-6 and TRBJ1-5; D gene ambiguous. The CDR3 is 14 amino acids. The V and J ends lost 6 bases and 3 bases respectively, with 12 bases between them. Per the germline V gene, CDR1 is MNHNY and CDR2 is SVGAGI (reference sequence). The CDR3 coding sequence is TGTGCCAGCAGAAAAGGGATCCCCAATCAGCCCCAGCATTTT. Amino acid sequence: CASRKGIPNQPQHF.

The chain is built from TRBV6-6 and TRBJ2-5; D remains unclear. The CDR3 is made up of 13 amino acids. Trimming shortened V by 6 bases and J by 2 bases, and 10 bases separated the two germline ends. CDR1 and CDR2 from the germline V gene are MNHNY and SVGAGI (reference sequence). CDR3 amino acids: CASRRPGQETQYF. In DNA, the CDR3 is TGTGCCAGCAGGAGACCAGGACAAGAGACCCAGTACTTC.